This T cell receptor beta chain was recovered during a study of T cell responses to AZD1222 COVID-19 vaccine. Whole-study context: Second-dose recipients at about 4 or about 12 weeks were treated as one pooled group. Study observations and caveats: Distributed over spike, vaccine-associated CD4 TCRs predominated at 160-218 and 743-854. Only a handful of people who got AZD1222 tested seropositive at baseline. The breadth and depth of Spike-specific TCRs increased once two AZD1222 doses had been given.

The CDR3 has 15 amino acids. The assay was immunoSEQ multiplex PCR, and TCRdb's table has in-frame clones only and misses some. The table lists about 110,000 clones, roughly 90% of them singletons, with 2% to 3% in the top ten. Of note for this clone: Its matching antigen is unknown.

The chain combines TRBV21-1 with TRBJ1-5. TRBV21-1 is described as a pseudogene. Sequenced here: peripheral blood, sampled on day 0 of AZD1222 vaccination. This receptor was identified in an adult in good health. As DNA, the CDR3 is TGTGCCAGCAGTCAAAACGGGCGTTACAATCAGCCCCAGCATTTT. Translating gives CASSQNGRYNQPQHF.